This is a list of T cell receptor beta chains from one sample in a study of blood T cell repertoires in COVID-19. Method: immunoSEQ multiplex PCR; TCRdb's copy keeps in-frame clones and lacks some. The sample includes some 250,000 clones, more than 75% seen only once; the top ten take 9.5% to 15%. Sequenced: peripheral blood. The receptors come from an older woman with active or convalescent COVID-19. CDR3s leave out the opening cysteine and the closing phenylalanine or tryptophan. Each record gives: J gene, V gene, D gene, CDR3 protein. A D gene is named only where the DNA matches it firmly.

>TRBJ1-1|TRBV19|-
ASSIRTENTEAF
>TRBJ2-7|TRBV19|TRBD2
ASSPNRGASGSSYEQY
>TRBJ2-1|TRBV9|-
ASSVPTSGPYNEQF
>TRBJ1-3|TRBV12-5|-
ASGLVLRAGWGHSGNTIY
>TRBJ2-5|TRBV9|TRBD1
ASSVEGTGDETQY
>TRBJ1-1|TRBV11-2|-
ASSSGHRNTEAF
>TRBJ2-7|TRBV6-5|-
ASSPPAGEQY
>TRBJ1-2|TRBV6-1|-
ASSEVAGGLAPYGYT
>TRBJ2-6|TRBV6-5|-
ASYLSGANVLT
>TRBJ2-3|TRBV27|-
ASSPLEGTQY
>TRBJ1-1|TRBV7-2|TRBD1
ASSLGHSRGQGEAF
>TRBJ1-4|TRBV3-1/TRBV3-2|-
ASSQEVTNEKLF
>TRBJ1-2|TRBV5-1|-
ASSHSNYGYT
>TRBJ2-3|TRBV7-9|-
ASSLGRTDTQY
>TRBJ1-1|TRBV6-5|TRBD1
ASRTDRVNTEAF
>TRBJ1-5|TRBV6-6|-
ASSSPGSLGNQPQH
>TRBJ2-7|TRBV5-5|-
ASSLVLLYEQY
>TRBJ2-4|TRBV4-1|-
ASSQEIGVSAKNIQY
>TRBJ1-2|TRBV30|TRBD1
AWSVPGTGDRANYGYT
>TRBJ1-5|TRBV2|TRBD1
ASTGQGDQPQH
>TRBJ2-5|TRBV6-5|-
ASSLSGMETQY
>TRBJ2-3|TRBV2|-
ASSDPRDTQY
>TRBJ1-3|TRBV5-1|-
ASSLGSEGNTIY
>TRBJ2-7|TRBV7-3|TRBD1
ASSLMGPGQASSYEQY
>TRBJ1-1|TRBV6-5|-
ASSYGQSLNTEAF
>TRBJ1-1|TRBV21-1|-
ASRLKAARGRGRSTEAF
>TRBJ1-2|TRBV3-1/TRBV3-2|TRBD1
ASSHPGQGRGYT
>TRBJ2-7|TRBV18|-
ASSQAGDSYEQY
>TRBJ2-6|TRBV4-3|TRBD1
ASSQDPRTGRANVLT
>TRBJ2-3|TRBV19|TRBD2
ASSPQGGGAGDTQY